A single sample gave rise to the 6 T cell receptor beta chains below, sequenced in a study of identical twins. TCRdb recomputed calls from the 5' RACE reads with MiXCR, one row per CDR3 protein. Of roughly 710,000 distinct CDR3 sequences detected, 5.5% to 6.5% appear once; the ten largest clones hold roughly 2%. Specimen: naive T cells sorted from blood. All receptors come from a man aged 18 to 29 in good health.

This clonotype has only a few counts. This chain joins TRBV7-9 and TRBJ2-7; D perhaps matches TRBD2 (6 bases). Trimming stripped 4 bases from V and 3 bases from J, with 19 bases between. In germline, CDR1 is SEHNR, CDR2 FQNEAQ (reference sequence). The CDR3 spans 16 residues. The CDR3 coding sequence is TGTGCCAGCAGCTCCGGGACTCGTCTTACCGTCTACGAGCAGTACTTC. Translated, it gives CASSSGTRLTVYEQYF.

The V gene is TRBV24-1, the J gene TRBJ2-3, with TRBD2 identical over 8 bases. This CDR3 is built from 14 residues. V trimming: 5 bases; J trimming: 6 bases; junction bases outside the gene matches: 6. Germline-derived CDR1 and CDR2 are KGHDR and SFDVKD. CDR3 amino acids: CATSGGRSVDTQYF. The CDR3 coding sequence is TGTGCCACCAGTGGCGGGAGGTCCGTGGATACGCAGTATTTT.

In its sample, this clonotype was seen many times. The V and J genes are TRBV20-1 and TRBJ2-1, with a possible D match to TRBD1 (5 bases). The CDR3 contains 16 residues. Trimming shortened V by 1 base and J by 4 bases, and 17 bases separated the two germline ends. Per the germline V gene, CDR1 is DFQATT and CDR2 is SNEGSKA (reference sequence). Written as DNA, the CDR3 is TGCAGTGCTAGAGGGGGCTTTGTAGTGGGGTACAATGAGCAGTTCTTC. It codes for CSARGGFVVGYNEQFF.

This clonotype was counted a few times. The chain links TRBV3-1 to TRBJ2-3, with unresolved D. This CDR3 region has 15 residues. The V end lost 4 bases, the J end lost 1 base, and 12 bases lay between the germline ends. CDR1 is LGHDT, CDR2 YNNKEL, per germline (reference sequence). CDR3 in amino acids: CASSLVVGRTDTQYF. As DNA, the CDR3 is TGTGCCAGCAGCCTAGTAGTAGGCCGCACAGATACGCAGTATTTT.

The CDR3 bases are TGCAGCGTTGATTGGGGCAGGGGGCCACCCCTCCACTTT. Translated: CSVDWGRGPPLHF. The chain carries TRBV29-1 and TRBJ1-6; TRBD1 matches 8 bases. The CDR3 covers 13 residues. CDR1 and CDR2 from the germline V gene are SQVTM and ANQGSEA. V was pared by 3 bases and J by 11 bases, with 6 bases of the junction left unmatched.

The chain couples TRBV7-9 to TRBJ1-4; D call uncertain. The CDR3 loop spans 17 amino acids. The V end lost 5 bases, the J end lost 0 bases, and 16 bases lay between the germline ends. Germline V gene sequence: CDR1 SEHNR, CDR2 FQNEAQ (reference sequence). The CDR3 DNA reads TGTGCCAGCAGCCCAGGCATAAGGGAACCAACTAATGAAAAACTGTTTTTT. As protein: CASSPGIREPTNEKLFF.